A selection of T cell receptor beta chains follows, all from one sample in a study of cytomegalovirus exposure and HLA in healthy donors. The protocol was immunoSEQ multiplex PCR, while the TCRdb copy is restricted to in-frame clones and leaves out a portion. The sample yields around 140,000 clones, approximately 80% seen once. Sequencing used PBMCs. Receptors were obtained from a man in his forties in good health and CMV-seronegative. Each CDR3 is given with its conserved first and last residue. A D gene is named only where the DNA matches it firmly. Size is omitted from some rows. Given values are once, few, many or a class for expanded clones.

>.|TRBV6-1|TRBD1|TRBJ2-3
CASSEEYRGSQPQYF
TGTGCCAGCAGTGAAGAGTACAGGGGGAGTCAGCCCCAGTATTTT
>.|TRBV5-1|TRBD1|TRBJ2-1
CASSRDRSSGEQFF
TGCGCCAGCAGCCGGGACAGGTCTTCTGGTGAGCAGTTCTTC
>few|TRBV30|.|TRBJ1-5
CAWSLTGQPQHF
TGTGCCTGGAGTCTGACAGGTCAGCCCCAGCATTTT
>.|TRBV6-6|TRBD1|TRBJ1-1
CAANRGSEAFF
TGTGCCGCGAACAGGGGGTCTGAAGCTTTCTTT
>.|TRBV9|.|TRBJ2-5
CASSVVGETQYF
TGTGCCAGCAGCGTAGTCGGAGAGACCCAGTACTTC
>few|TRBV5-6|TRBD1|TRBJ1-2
CASSMTGVYGYTF
TGTGCCAGCAGCATGACAGGGGTCTATGGCTACACCTTC
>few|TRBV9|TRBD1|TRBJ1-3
CASSVGQGVSGNTIYF
TGTGCCAGCAGCGTAGGGCAGGGGGTTTCTGGAAACACCATATATTTT
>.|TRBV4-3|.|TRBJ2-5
CASSQAGTSQETQYF
TGCGCCAGCAGCCAAGCGGGCACTAGCCAAGAGACCCAGTACTTC
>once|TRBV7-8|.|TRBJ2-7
CASSPVYEQYF
TGTGCCAGCAGCCCGGTGTACGAGCAGTACTTC
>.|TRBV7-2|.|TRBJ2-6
CASSLGGSGGANVLTF
TGTGCCAGCAGCTTAGGAGGGTCGGGAGGGGCCAACGTCCTGACTTTC